This TCR beta chain was captured in a study of T cell repertoires in aging, cancer and after chemotherapy. Study overall: Pre- and post-chemotherapy samples were paired from glioblastoma patients treated with temozolomide-based therapy. About 10 million TCR reads made up the full dataset.

The template was genomic DNA from peripheral blood, not RNA. By share, this clonotype counts as medium-sized. The antigen is undetermined. Study-wide points: In cancer patients, declining TCR diversity with age involved lost richness and lost evenness. The repertoire data cannot show anything about immunological memory following chemotherapy.

The CDR3 is made up of 13 amino acids. Trimming stripped 4 bases from V and 0 bases from J, with 6 bases between. CDR1 is MNHEY, CDR2 SVGEGT, per germline. Rearranged V-D-J TRB sequences were amplified with a mixed TRB-A/B primer pool. TCRdb independently ran MiXCR on the multiplex PCR reads; one entry per CDR3 protein. The table lists approximately 1,500 distinct CDR3 sequences, less than 25% of them singletons. What was sequenced was blood. The receptor comes from a human donor with a solid tumor. The genes are TRBV6-2 or TRBV6-3 and TRBJ2-5; D gene ambiguous. The CDR3 region is CASSLSHQETQYF. The CDR3 coding sequence is TGTGCCAGCAGTTTAAGTCACCAAGAGACCCAGTACTTC.